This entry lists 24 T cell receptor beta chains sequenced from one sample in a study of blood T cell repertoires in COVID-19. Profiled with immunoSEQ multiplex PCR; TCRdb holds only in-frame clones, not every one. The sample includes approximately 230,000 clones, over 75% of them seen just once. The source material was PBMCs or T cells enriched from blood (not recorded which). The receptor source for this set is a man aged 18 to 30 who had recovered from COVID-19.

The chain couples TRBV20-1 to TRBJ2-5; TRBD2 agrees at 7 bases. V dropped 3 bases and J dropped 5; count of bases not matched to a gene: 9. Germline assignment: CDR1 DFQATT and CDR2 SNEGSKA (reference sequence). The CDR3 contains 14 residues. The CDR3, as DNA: TGCAGTGCTAGTTTGTTGGGGGGGGTGGAGACCCAGTACTTC. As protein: CSASLLGGVETQYF.

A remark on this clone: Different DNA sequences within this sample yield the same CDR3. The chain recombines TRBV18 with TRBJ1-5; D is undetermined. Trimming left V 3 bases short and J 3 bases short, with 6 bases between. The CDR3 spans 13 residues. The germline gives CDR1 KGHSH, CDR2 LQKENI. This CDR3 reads CASSPSDNQPQHF. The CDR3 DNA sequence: TGTGCCAGCTCACCTTCAGACAATCAGCCCCAGCATTTT.

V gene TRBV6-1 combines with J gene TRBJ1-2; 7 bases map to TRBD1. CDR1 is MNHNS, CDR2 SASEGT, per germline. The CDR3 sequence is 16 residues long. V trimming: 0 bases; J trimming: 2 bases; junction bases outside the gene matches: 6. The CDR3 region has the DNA TGTGCCAGCAGTGAAGCGCTTCAACAGGGGAACTATGGCTACACCTTC. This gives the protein CASSEALQQGNYGYTF.

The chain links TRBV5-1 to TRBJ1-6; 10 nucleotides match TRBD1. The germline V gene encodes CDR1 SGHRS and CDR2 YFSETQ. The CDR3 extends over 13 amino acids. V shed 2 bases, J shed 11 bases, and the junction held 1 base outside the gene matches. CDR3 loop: CASSFGQGAPLHF. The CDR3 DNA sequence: TGCGCCAGCAGCTTCGGACAGGGGGCACCCCTCCACTTT.

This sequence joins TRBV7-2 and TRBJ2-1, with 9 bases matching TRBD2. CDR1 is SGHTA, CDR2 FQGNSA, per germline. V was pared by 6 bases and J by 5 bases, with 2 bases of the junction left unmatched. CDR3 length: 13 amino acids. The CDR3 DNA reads TGTGCCAGCAGGCGGGGGGGGCACAATGAGCAGTTCTTC. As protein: CASRRGGHNEQFF.

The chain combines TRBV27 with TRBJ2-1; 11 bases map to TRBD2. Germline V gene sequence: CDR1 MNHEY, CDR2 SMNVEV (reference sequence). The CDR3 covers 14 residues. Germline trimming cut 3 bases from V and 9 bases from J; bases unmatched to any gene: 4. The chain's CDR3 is CASSFSGGAIEQFF. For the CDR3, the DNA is TGTGCCAGCAGTTTTAGCGGGGGGGCCATTGAGCAGTTCTTC.

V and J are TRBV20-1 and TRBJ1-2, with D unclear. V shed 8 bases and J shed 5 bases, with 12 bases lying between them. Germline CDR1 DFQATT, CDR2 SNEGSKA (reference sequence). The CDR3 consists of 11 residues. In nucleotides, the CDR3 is TGCAGTACGACGGGGAGGTATGGCTACACCTTC. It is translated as CSTTGRYGYTF.

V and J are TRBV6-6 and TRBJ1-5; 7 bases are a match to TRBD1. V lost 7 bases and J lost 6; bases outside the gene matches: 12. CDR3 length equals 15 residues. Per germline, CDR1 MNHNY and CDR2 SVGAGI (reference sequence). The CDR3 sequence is CASTILGTAGQPQHF. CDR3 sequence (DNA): TGTGCCAGCACCATACTGGGGACAGCAGGTCAGCCCCAGCATTTT.

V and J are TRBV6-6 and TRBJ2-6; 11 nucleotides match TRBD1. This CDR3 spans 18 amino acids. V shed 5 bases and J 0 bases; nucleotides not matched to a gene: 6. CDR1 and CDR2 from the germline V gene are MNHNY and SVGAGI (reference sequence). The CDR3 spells CASSHRDRGTSGANVLTF. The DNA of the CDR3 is TGTGCCAGCAGTCACCGGGACAGGGGGACCTCTGGGGCCAACGTCCTGACTTTC.

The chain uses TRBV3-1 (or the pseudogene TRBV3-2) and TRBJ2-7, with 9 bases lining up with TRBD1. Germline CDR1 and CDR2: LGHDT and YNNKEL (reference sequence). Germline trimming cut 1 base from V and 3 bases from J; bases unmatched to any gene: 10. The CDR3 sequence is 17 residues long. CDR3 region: CASSQVPGQGILYEQYF. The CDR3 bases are TGTGCCAGCAGCCAAGTACCGGGACAGGGCATCCTCTACGAGCAGTACTTC.

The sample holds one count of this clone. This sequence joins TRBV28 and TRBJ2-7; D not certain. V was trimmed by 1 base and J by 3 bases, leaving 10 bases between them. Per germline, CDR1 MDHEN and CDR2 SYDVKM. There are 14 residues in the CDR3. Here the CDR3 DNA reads TGTGCCAGCAGTTTATCCGGAGATAGCTACGAGCAGTACTTC. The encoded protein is CASSLSGDSYEQYF.

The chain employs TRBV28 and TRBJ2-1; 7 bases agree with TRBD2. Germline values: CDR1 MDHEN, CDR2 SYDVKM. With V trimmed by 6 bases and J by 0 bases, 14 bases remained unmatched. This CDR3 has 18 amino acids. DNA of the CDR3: TGTGCCAGCAGCCTAACGTCGGGACTATTCAGCTCCTACAATGAGCAGTTCTTC. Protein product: CASSLTSGLFSSYNEQFF.

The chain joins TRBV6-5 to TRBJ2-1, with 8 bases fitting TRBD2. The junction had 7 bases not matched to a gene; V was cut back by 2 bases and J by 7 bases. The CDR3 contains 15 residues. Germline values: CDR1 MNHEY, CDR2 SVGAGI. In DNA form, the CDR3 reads TGTGCCAGCAGTTACGCCAGCGGGAGAGGAAATGAGCAGTTCTTC. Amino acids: CASSYASGRGNEQFF.

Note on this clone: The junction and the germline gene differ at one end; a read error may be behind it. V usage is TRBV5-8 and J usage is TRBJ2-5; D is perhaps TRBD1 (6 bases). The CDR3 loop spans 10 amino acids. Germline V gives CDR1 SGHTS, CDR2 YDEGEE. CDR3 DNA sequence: TGTGCCAGCAGCCACAGGGAATCGAACTTC. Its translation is CASSHRESNF. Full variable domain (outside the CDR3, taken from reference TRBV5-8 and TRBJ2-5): EAGVTQSPTHLIKTRGQQATLRCSPISGHTSVYWYQQALGLGLQFLLWYDEGEERNRGNFPPRFSGRQFPNYSSELNVNALELEDSALYLCASSHRESNFGPGTRLLVL.

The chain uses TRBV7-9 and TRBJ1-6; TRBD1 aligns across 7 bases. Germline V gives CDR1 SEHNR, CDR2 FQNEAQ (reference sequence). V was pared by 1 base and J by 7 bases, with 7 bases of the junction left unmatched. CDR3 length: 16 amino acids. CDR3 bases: TGTGCCAGCAGCTTAGATAGGACAGGCGGGAATTCACCCCTCCACTTT. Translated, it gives CASSLDRTGGNSPLHF.

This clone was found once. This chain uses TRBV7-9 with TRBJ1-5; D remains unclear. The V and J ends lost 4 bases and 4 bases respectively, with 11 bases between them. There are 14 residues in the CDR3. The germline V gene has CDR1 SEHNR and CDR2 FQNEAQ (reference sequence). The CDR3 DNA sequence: TGTGCCAGCAGCTCCGACTCATTAAATCAGCCCCAGCATTTT. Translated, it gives CASSSDSLNQPQHF. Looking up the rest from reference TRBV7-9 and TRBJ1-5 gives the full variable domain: DTGVSQNPRHKITKRGQNVTFRCDPISEHNRLYWYRQTLGQGPEFLTYFQNEAQLEKSRLLSDRFSAERPKGSFSTLEIQRTEQGDSAMYLCASSSDSLNQPQHFGDGTRLSIL.

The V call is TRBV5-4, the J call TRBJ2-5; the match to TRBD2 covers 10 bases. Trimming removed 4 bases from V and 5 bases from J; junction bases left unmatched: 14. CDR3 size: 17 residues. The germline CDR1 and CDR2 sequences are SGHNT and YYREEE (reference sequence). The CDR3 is CASSPASGSALGETQYF. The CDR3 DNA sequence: TGTGCCAGCAGCCCCGCTAGCGGGAGTGCCTTAGGGGAGACCCAGTACTTC.

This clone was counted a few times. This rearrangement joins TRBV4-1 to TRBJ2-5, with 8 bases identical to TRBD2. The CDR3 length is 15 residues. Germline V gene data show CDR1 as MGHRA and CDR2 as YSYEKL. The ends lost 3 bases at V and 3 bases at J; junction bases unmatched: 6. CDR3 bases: TGCGCCAGCAGCCACATTGGGACTAGGGAAGAGACCCAGTACTTC. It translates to CASSHIGTREETQYF.

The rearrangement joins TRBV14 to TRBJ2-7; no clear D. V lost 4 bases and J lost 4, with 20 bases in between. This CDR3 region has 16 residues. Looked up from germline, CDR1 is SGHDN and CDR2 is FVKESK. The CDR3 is CASSLLVGLKPYEQYF. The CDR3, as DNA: TGTGCCAGCAGCCTCTTGGTGGGCCTTAAACCTTACGAGCAGTACTTC.

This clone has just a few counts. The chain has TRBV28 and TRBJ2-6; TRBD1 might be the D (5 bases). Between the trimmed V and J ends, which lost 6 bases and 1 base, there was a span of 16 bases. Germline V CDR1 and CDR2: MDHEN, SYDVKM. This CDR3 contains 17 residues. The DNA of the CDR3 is TGTGCCAGCAGCCCCTTGGCAGGGTTATCTGGGGCCAACGTCCTGACTTTC. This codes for CASSPLAGLSGANVLTF.

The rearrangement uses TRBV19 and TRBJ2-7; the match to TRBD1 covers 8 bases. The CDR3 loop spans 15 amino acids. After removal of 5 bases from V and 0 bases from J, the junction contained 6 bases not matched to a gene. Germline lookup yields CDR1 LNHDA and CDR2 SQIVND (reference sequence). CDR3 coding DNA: TGTGCCAGTAGTCCCGGGACAGGTCCCTCCTACGAGCAGTACTTC. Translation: CASSPGTGPSYEQYF.

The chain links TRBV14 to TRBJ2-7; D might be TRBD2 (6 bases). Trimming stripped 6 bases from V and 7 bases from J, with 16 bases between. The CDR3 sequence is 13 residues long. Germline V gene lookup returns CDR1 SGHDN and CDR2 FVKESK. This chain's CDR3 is CASSWQHAGEQYF. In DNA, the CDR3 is TGTGCCAGCAGTTGGCAGCATGCGGGGGAGCAGTACTTC.

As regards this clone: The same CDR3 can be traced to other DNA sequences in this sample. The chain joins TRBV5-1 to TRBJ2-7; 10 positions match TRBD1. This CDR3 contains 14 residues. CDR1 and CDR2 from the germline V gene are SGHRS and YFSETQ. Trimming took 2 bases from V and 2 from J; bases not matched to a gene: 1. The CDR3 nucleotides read TGCGCCAGCAGCTTAGGGACAGGGGCCTACGAGCAGTACTTC. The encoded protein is CASSLGTGAYEQYF.

The chain's CDR3 is CASSVTVFEETQYF. In nucleotides, the CDR3 is TGCGCCAGCAGCGTGACAGTTTTTGAAGAGACCCAGTACTTC. The V and J genes are TRBV5-1 and TRBJ2-5, with a tentative D call TRBD1 (5 bases). Germline V gene lookup returns CDR1 SGHRS and CDR2 YFSETQ. This CDR3 region has 14 residues. V gave up 4 bases and J gave up 3 bases, with 13 bases separating them.